This TCR delta chain was obtained from a study of gamma-delta chains in newborns, infants, children. This clone ranks as medium-sized. This sample also contains other DNA sequences that code for the same CDR3. TCRdb called clones anew from the reads with CATT. Here the sample spans a few thousand delta-chain clones, more than 9% being singletons. V lost 0 bases to trimming and J lost 3 bases, with 5 bases between them. The CDR3 runs to 15 residues. Germline-derived CDR1 and CDR2 are GEAIGNYY and EKD. The specimen sequenced was blood. V and J are TRDV2 and TRDJ3, with D maybe TRDD3 (5 bases). The receptor's source is a child who was a newborn, infant or young child, either healthy, febrile or measles-vaccinated (not recorded which). The chain's CDR3 is CACDTGYWDTRQMFF. For the CDR3, the DNA is TGTGCCTGTGACACCGGATACTGGGACACCCGACAGATGTTTTTC.